This T cell receptor (beta chain) was recorded in a study of T cells after yellow fever vaccination. Notes on this clonotype: No antigen is known for it.

They built TCR cDNA with 5'RACE template switching, a step that put in a universal primer site and UMIs. In TCRdb, the 5' RACE reads were re-called with MiXCR into one record per CDR3 protein. The sample shows some 670,000 distinct CDR3 sequences, about 12% of them seen only once. CDR3 size: 11 residues. The germline V gene encodes CDR1 DFQATT and CDR2 SNEGSKA (reference sequence). V was pared by 3 bases and J by 3 bases, with 4 bases between. Study-wide points: Post-booster repertoires again held most primary-vaccination clones (about 95% CD4, just under 90% CD8). Highly abundant clonotypes carried over from the bulk population could end up in FACS-sorted repertoires as contaminants. A secondary response was less intense yet reached its peak sooner, at day 5 versus 15.

Sequences were derived from PBMCs, sampled on the day of the yellow fever booster vaccination. This clonotype was obtained from a man under 40 who received the YFV17D yellow fever vaccine. V gene TRBV20-1 combines with J gene TRBJ2-3; D remains ambiguous. The CDR3 nucleotides are TGCAGTGCTAGCGGGACAGATACGCAGTATTTT. Its translation: CSASGTDTQYF.